This T cell receptor beta chain derives from a study of blood T cell repertoires in COVID-19. Background on the study: The study drew acute and convalescent COVID-19 samples from the United States, Italy and Spain.

V shed 0 bases and J shed 8 bases, with 10 bases lying between them. The CDR3 has 13 residues. In germline, CDR1 is SGHTA, CDR2 FQGNSA. How the authors handled the data: Reference gene primer amplification gave estimated nucleated cell counts. Here immunoSEQ multiplex PCR was the method, and the copy in TCRdb shows in-frame clones only, minus some. From that table come the V and J calls and clone size; the DNA was used to work out D and trimming. The sample includes around 190,000 clones, about 88% of them seen just once. The TCR sequence derives from a man aged 18 to 30 with active or convalescent COVID-19. The chain employs TRBV7-2 and TRBJ2-5, with TRBD1 as a possible D gene (5 bases). Material: peripheral blood. Written as DNA, the CDR3 is TGTGCCAGCAGCTTAGCGCCTAGGGGAACCCAGTACTTC. Its translation: CASSLAPRGTQYF.